The entry below gives a single T cell receptor beta chain sequence along with its context. Its target is unknown. V lost 1 base and J 5 bases, leaving 14 bases between the germline ends. Per the germline V gene, CDR1 is LGHNA and CDR2 is YNFKEQ. The CDR3 has 16 amino acids. This sample is drawn from a study of blood T cells in healthy people across ages. The study's findings and limits: Unsorted PBMC input precluded a conclusive naive versus antigen-experienced comparison. In the absence of known donor CMV status, changes in expanded clonotypes were possibly confounded.

Healthy individuals of Caucasian origin from Russia, aged about 6 to 95, served as donors. A J-beta primer mix and a sample-barcoded 5' primer were used in a second PCR of roughly 6 to 11 cycles. TCRdb reprocessed the 5' RACE reads with MiXCR, giving one entry per CDR3 protein. The sample holds 500,000 to 600,000 distinct CDR3 sequences, 25% to 30% seen once. The sequenced sample was blood. This rearrangement joins TRBV4-2 to TRBJ1-4; unclear D gene. The clonotype was recovered from a woman aged 70-85 years in good health. The CDR3 protein is CASSQGAPGLNEKLFF. The CDR3 nucleotides read TGTGCCAGCAGCCAAGGAGCGCCGGGCCTCAATGAAAAACTGTTTTTT.